This T cell receptor beta chain was captured in a study of T cell responses to AZD1222 COVID-19 vaccine (dated by TCRdb to about 2021). Context from the whole study: A total of under 250 trial participants underwent TCR sequencing, of whom 207 had received two doses of AZD1222 and around 25 had received two doses of the MenACWY control vaccine. Enrollment into the trials was organized by age into subgroups of 18-55, 56-69 and 70-plus years, and those subgroups contained roughly 140, 27 and 60 TCR-sequenced participants, respectively.

Trimming removed 6 bases from V and 7 bases from J, leaving 15 bases between the germline ends. The CDR3 spans 13 residues, from the cysteine through the phenylalanine. Kept here is only the CDR3 DNA, which spans 39 bases and is read in frame from base 1. The CDR1 and CDR2 encoded by the germline V gene (reference sequence) are LGHDT and YNNKEL. Beyond this particular receptor, the publication reports: After two AZD1222 doses, spike-specific TCR breadth and depth were significantly higher than at day 0 and than in MenACWY recipients. Because no samples from the day 14 peak response were available, repertoires could be characterized only after the peak T cell response. In the small 56-69-year group, the increase in depth fell short of significance, most likely because of low power. CD4 TCRs associated with the vaccine covered the entire spike protein, and the dominant responses were in regions 160-218 and 743-854. Reportedly, close to half of the unique spike-specific TCRs recognized epitopes lying outside the regions that are mutated in the B.1.351 and B.1.1.7 variants. Most participants were white British and females outnumbered males, and the authors suggested that clonal diversity may have been underestimated. Only five to seven AZD1222 recipients were SARS-CoV-2 seropositive at baseline, limiting conclusions about previously exposed vaccinees.

The CDR3 regions of human TCRbeta chains were subjected to immunosequencing. The original pipeline was this. TCRs in the repertoires were compared against a reference library of SARS-CoV-2-specific TCRs that had been generated with the MIRA antigen-specificity platform. Breadth was defined as the fraction of unique TCRs that were SARS-CoV-2-associated. Depth was defined as the fraction of total T cells that were SARS-CoV-2-associated. Using the MIRA data, each spike-specific TCR was mapped to the spike region that the TCR reacts to and placed in a CD4 or CD8 class. Log10-transformed breadth and depth values were compared by one-way ANOVA with Sidak's multiple comparisons tests. TCRdb re-hosts the immuneACCESS table, in-frame sequences only. Its copies lack some clones; in the studies checked, an unresolved V gene accounts for under half of them, and the cause for the rest is not known. V and J calls plus clone size are reproduced from that table; the DNA served to infer D and trimming. The sample yields 89,000 or so clones; 85% to 95% were counted once. The leading ten clones occupy around 30% of the sample.

Per the publication, the time point label means: about 28 days (+/-7) after the second vaccine dose. AZD1222 recipients whose second dose came at about 4 weeks and those whose second dose came at about 12 weeks were combined into one group, since spike-specific TCR depth and breadth did not differ between the two schedules. Vaccinee samples were obtained from the UK trials COV001 and COV002, which included a single-blind randomized controlled phase 2/3 trial of AZD1222 (ChAdOx1 nCoV-19) in healthy adults. For TCRbeta chain sequencing, PBMC samples from trial participants were taken at day 0 and at day 28 after the second dose. Worth noting for this clone: No antigen is known for it. No base quality values were provided; no much bigger clone lies one nucleotide off.

The sequenced sample was peripheral blood, obtained 28 days after the second AZD1222 dose. The TCR sequence derives from an adult who received the AZD1222 COVID-19 vaccine. The chain is encoded by TRBV3-1 (or the pseudogene TRBV3-2) joined to TRBJ1-2; TRBD1 might be the D gene, on 5 matching bases. CDR3 loop: CASSSGTMGGYTF. The nucleotides read TGTGCCAGCAGTTCCGGGACGATGGGTGGCTACACCTTC.